Listed here are 4 T cell receptor beta chains from one sample, sequenced in a study of identical twins. TCRdb fed the 5' RACE reads into MiXCR, producing one record per CDR3 protein. The sample contains 500,000 or so distinct CDR3 sequences, 11% to 15% of which appear only once. The data also belong to a second study, concerning yellow fever vaccine responses in identical twins.

Sequenced: CD4+ T cells sorted from blood. The receptors were gathered from a woman aged 18-29 years in good health.

The chain links TRBV11-2 to TRBJ2-1, with TRBD2 identical over 7 bases. V gave up 2 bases and J gave up 9 bases; unmatched junction bases: 4. There are 13 residues in the CDR3. CDR1 is SGHAT and CDR2 is FQNNGV in the germline V gene. The CDR3 DNA sequence: TGTGCCAGCAGCTTAAGCGGGGCCAGTGAGCAGTTCTTC. It encodes CASSLSGASEQFF.

The chain has TRBV7-2 and TRBJ2-4; D is tentatively TRBD1 or TRBD2 (5 bases each). The germline CDR1 and CDR2 sequences are SGHTA and FQGNSA. This CDR3 spans 16 amino acids. V shed 5 bases and J shed 4 bases, with 18 bases lying between them. CDR3 residues: CASSPFPGATKNIQYF. The CDR3 coding sequence is TGTGCCAGCAGCCCCTTTCCCGGGGCCACGAAAAACATTCAGTACTTC.

The chain joins TRBV4-1 to TRBJ2-5; 12 bases agree with TRBD2. The V segment lost 2 bases and the J segment 2 bases; nucleotides outside the gene matches: 3. Germline values: CDR1 MGHRA, CDR2 YSYEKL. There are 16 residues in the CDR3. As DNA, the CDR3 is TGCGCCAGCAGCCAAAGACTAGCGGGAGCACAAGAGACCCAGTACTTC. Protein product: CASSQRLAGAQETQYF.

The CDR3, as DNA: TGCAGCGTCCAAGGGGGCGCAGGGACCTACGAGCAGTACTTC. Translated, it gives CSVQGGAGTYEQYF. This chain connects TRBV29-1 to TRBJ2-7, with 7 bases matching TRBD1. The germline CDR1 and CDR2 sequences are SQVTM and ANQGSEA. CDR3 length equals 14 residues. With 6 bases clipped from V and 2 bases from J, the junction kept 10 bases outside the gene matches.